This record covers a single TCR beta chain. Germline V gene lookup returns CDR1 LNHDA and CDR2 SQIVND (reference sequence). V was pared by 7 bases and J by 1 base, with 10 bases between. CDR3 length equals 13 residues. The record originates from a study of blood T cell repertoires in COVID-19. The method was immunoSEQ multiplex PCR; TCRdb's version includes in-frame clones alone and lacks a portion of them. There are 25,000 to 40,000 clones in the sample; around 86% occur only once, and around 15% lies in the top ten. Sequenced sample: peripheral blood. The receptor comes from a man between 60 and 75 years old with active COVID-19. This chain connects TRBV19 to TRBJ1-1; tentatively, D is TRBD1 (5 bases). This chain's CDR3 is CASKTGGNTEAFF. CDR3 coding DNA: TGTGCCAGTAAAACCGGGGGGAACACTGAAGCTTTCTTT.